The 31 T cell receptor beta chains listed next were all sequenced from one sample in a study of OX40 agonist ivuxolimab in advanced cancers. Libraries were built with the immunoSEQ multiplex PCR assay. In its TCRdb copy, this immuneACCESS table keeps in-frame sequences only and misses some clones. Where compared with another copy, unresolved V genes explain less than half of these, and the others have no known cause. The sample table contains 77,000 or so clones; only one count was recorded for 75% to 85% of them. Together, the top ten hold 5% to 6% of the sample. The source material was CD4+ or CD8+ T cells sorted from blood, sampled in a trial of the OX40 agonist ivuxolimab. The receptors originated from an adult with an advanced solid tumor such as melanoma, head and neck, liver or kidney cancer.

V is TRBV28 and J is TRBJ2-7; either TRBD1 or TRBD2 may fit D (5 bases each). CDR1 and CDR2 from the germline V gene are MDHEN and SYDVKM. The CDR3 is made up of 15 amino acids. V was trimmed by 2 bases and J by 1 base, leaving 12 bases between them. CDR3 sequence (DNA): TGTGCCAGCAGTTTACCCGGGACGGAATCCTACGAGCAGTACTTC. Translated, it gives CASSLPGTESYEQYF. Full variable domain (remainder filled in from reference TRBV28 and TRBJ2-7): DVKVTQSSRYLVKRTGEKVFLECVQDMDHENMFWYRQDPGLGLRLIYFSYDVKMKEKGDIPEGYSVSREKKERFSLILESASTNQTSMYLCASSLPGTESYEQYFGPGTRLTVT.

V gene TRBV18 combines with J gene TRBJ1-2, with a tentative D call TRBD1 (5 bases). Germline V gene sequence: CDR1 KGHSH, CDR2 LQKENI. Trimming took 3 bases from V and 3 from J, leaving 11 bases between them. There are 14 residues in the CDR3. The CDR3, as DNA: TGTGCCAGCTCACCGGGGGGGGACGACTATGGCTACACCTTC. It is translated as CASSPGGDDYGYTF.

The chain joins TRBV5-8 to TRBJ1-2; 9 bases are a match to TRBD1. Germline V gene lookup returns CDR1 SGHTS and CDR2 YDEGEE. The CDR3 is made up of 13 amino acids. V dropped 2 bases and J dropped 6; count of bases not matched to a gene: 2. As DNA, the CDR3 is TGTGCCAGCAGCTTAAGGACAGGGGATGGCTACACCTTC. Its protein product is CASSLRTGDGYTF.

This rearrangement joins TRBV2 to TRBJ2-5; D is unclear. The CDR3 contains 13 residues. Per germline, CDR1 SNHLY and CDR2 FYNNEI. V was cut by 4 bases and J by 2 bases, with 8 bases left in between. This CDR3 reads CASSVDGQETQYF. The CDR3 coding sequence is TGTGCCAGCAGTGTGGACGGTCAAGAGACCCAGTACTTC.

The chain is built from TRBV10-3 and TRBJ1-2; 7 bases agree with TRBD1. The CDR3 length is 14 residues. Germline V lookup: CDR1 ENHRY, CDR2 SYGVKD. The V gene end was trimmed by 4 bases and the J gene end by 5 bases; junction bases not matched to a gene: 7. CDR3: CAISVAGQRYGYTF. CDR3 nucleotide sequence: TGTGCCATCAGTGTAGCGGGACAGCGATATGGCTACACCTTC.

V gene TRBV19 combines with J gene TRBJ1-1; TRBD1 aligns across 7 bases. V lost 4 bases and J lost 0; bases outside the gene matches: 11. Germline loops: CDR1 LNHDA, CDR2 SQIVND (reference sequence). This CDR3 has 17 amino acids. CDR3 coding DNA: TGTGCCAGTAGTACCCGGACAGGTAGCATTATGAACACTGAAGCTTTCTTT. This encodes CASSTRTGSIMNTEAFF.

The V and J genes are TRBV18 and TRBJ1-1; 10 positions agree with TRBD1. Germline V gene lookup returns CDR1 KGHSH and CDR2 LQKENI. The V segment lost 3 bases and the J segment 1 base; nucleotides outside the gene matches: 2. This CDR3 has 15 residues. CDR3 in amino acids: CASSPDRGSNTEAFF. The CDR3 nucleotides read TGTGCCAGCTCACCGGACAGGGGGTCGAACACTGAAGCTTTCTTT.

In its sample, this clone was seen a few times. The chain has TRBV7-3 and TRBJ1-2; D is undetermined. Germline values: CDR1 SGHTA, CDR2 FQGTGA. Deletions cut 3 bases from V and 2 bases from J, with 10 bases between. The CDR3 is made up of 14 amino acids. CDR3 coding DNA: TGTGCCAGCAGCTTCGGAAATACCAACTATGGCTACACCTTC. This sequence encodes CASSFGNTNYGYTF.

The chain uses TRBV27 and TRBJ1-2; D might be TRBD1 (6 bases). CDR3 length equals 14 residues. Germline CDR1 is MNHEY and CDR2 is SMNVEV (reference sequence). Trimming shortened V by 0 bases and J by 8 bases, and 13 bases separated the two germline ends. The CDR3 reads CASSLSGTGLGYTF. Here the CDR3 DNA reads TGTGCCAGCAGTTTATCGGGAACAGGGCTAGGCTACACCTTC.

This clone was observed a few times. The CDR3 nucleotides are TGTGCCAGCAGTGAATATGGTGGGGCTTTCTTT. It translates to CASSEYGGAFF. The chain employs TRBV2 and TRBJ1-1; D is unresolved. CDR1 SNHLY and CDR2 FYNNEI come from the germline V gene. The V end lost 2 bases, the J end lost 11 bases, and 9 bases lay between the germline ends. This CDR3 has 11 residues. Full variable domain (missing parts from reference TRBV2 and TRBJ1-1): EPEVTQTPSHQVTQMGQEVILRCVPISNHLYFYWYRQILGQKVEFLVSFYNNEISEKSEIFDDQFSVERPDGSNFTLKIRSTKLEDSAMYFCASSEYGGAFFGQGTRLTVV.

The chain carries TRBV9 and TRBJ1-3; D perhaps matches TRBD1 (6 bases). In germline, CDR1 is SGDLS, CDR2 YYNGEE. V shed 0 bases and J shed 4 bases, with 17 bases lying between them. CDR3 length equals 17 residues. Here the CDR3 reads CASSVAPGANFGNTIYF. CDR3 sequence (DNA): TGTGCCAGCAGCGTAGCCCCGGGGGCGAATTTCGGAAACACCATATATTTT.

The rearrangement joins TRBV7-2 to TRBJ1-5; possibly TRBD1 for D (5 bases). CDR3 size: 16 residues. CDR1 is SGHTA, CDR2 FQGNSA, per germline. V was trimmed by 5 bases and J by 0 bases, leaving 14 bases between them. The CDR3 DNA is TGTGCCAGCAGCCAGAGCTCAGGGCATAGCAATCAGCCCCAGCATTTT. Its translation: CASSQSSGHSNQPQHF.

This chain connects TRBV6-6 to TRBJ1-1; D is undetermined. Trimming left V 7 bases short and J 7 bases short, with 10 bases between. Germline loops: CDR1 MNHNY, CDR2 SVGAGI (reference sequence). The CDR3 runs 11 residues. The CDR3 sequence: CASTKGVEAFF. In DNA, the CDR3 is TGTGCCAGCACCAAAGGAGTTGAAGCTTTCTTT.

The rearrangement uses TRBV27 and TRBJ2-7; 7 bases match TRBD2. Looked up from germline, CDR1 is MNHEY and CDR2 is SMNVEV (reference sequence). V was clipped by 0 bases and J by 4 bases; unmatched bases: 9. The CDR3 length is 16 residues. CDR3 loop: CASSLSGASGRYEQYF. In DNA, the CDR3 is TGTGCCAGCAGTTTATCTGGGGCTAGCGGCCGTTACGAGCAGTACTTC.

The chain couples TRBV7-8 to TRBJ2-7; D tentatively fits TRBD1 or TRBD2 (5 bases each). The germline V gene encodes CDR1 SGHVS and CDR2 FQNEAQ. Trimming left V 3 bases short and J 0 bases short, with 12 bases between. CDR3 length: 15 residues. The chain's CDR3 is CASSLRGPSSYEQYF. CDR3 coding DNA: TGTGCCAGCAGCTTGAGGGGCCCGAGCTCCTACGAGCAGTACTTC.

The V gene is TRBV6-6, the J gene TRBJ1-1; D ambiguous. The CDR3 is 14 residues long. Germline V gene sequence: CDR1 MNHNY, CDR2 SVGAGI (reference sequence). V lost 6 bases and J lost 0, with 11 bases in between. This CDR3 reads CASSDVSLNTEAFF. CDR3 nucleotide sequence: TGTGCCAGCAGCGACGTATCCCTGAACACTGAAGCTTTCTTT.

V gene TRBV2 combines with J gene TRBJ1-6, with D perhaps TRBD1 (6 bases). Germline CDR1 is SNHLY and CDR2 is FYNNEI. Trimming removed 6 bases at V and 7 bases at J, with 13 bases between. This CDR3 is built from 14 residues. The CDR3 DNA reads as TGTGCCAGCAGCGAACAGGGTGGGAATTCACCCCTCCACTTT. Amino acids: CASSEQGGNSPLHF.

The chain joins TRBV7-6 to TRBJ1-2; possibly TRBD1 for D (6 bases). V shed 6 bases and J shed 4 bases, with 12 bases lying between them. This CDR3 spans 13 amino acids. Germline V gene lookup returns CDR1 SGHVS and CDR2 FNYEAQ. CDR3 nucleotide sequence: TGTGCCAGCAGTCCGACAGGATCCTATGGCTACACCTTC. It specifies CASSPTGSYGYTF.

The table lists this clone with a few counts. J is TRBJ2-7 and V is TRBV4-3; D remains unclear. The CDR3 is 13 amino acids. CDR1 and CDR2 (germline): LGHNA, YSLEER. Trimming cost V 1 base and J 2 bases, with 6 bases left between them. DNA of the CDR3: TGCGCCAGCAGCCAAGGGTGGGCCTACGAGCAGTACTTC. It encodes CASSQGWAYEQYF.

This clone was seen only once. The chain has TRBV19 and TRBJ2-2, with D possibly TRBD2 on 5 matching bases. The CDR3 loop spans 15 amino acids. CDR1 and CDR2 (germline): LNHDA, SQIVND (reference sequence). V lost 7 bases to trimming and J lost 7 bases, with 19 bases between them. CDR3 nucleotide sequence: TGTGCCAGTACCCATCTGCGGGTTAAAGGCGGGGAGCTGTTTTTT. Amino acids: CASTHLRVKGGELFF.

This clone has just a few counts. J is TRBJ1-6 and V is TRBV19, with TRBD1 identical over 9 bases. The CDR3 is 14 residues long. From germline, CDR1 is LNHDA and CDR2 SQIVND (reference sequence). Trimming at V came to 4 bases and at J to 10 bases, leaving 5 bases not matched to a gene. DNA of the CDR3: TGTGCCAGTAGTACAACAGGGGGCAGGTCACCCCTCCACTTT. Protein product: CASSTTGGRSPLHF.

The gene calls are TRBV29-1 and TRBJ2-2; D is ambiguous. The CDR3 contains 17 residues. V gave up 4 bases and J gave up 0 bases, with 18 bases separating them. The germline V gene encodes CDR1 SQVTM and CDR2 ANQGSEA. The CDR3 region is CSVAAANLGPNTGELFF. CDR3 coding DNA: TGCAGCGTTGCCGCAGCGAATCTAGGGCCGAACACCGGGGAGCTGTTTTTT.

A single count supports this clone. The chain links TRBV5-8 to TRBJ1-5, with TRBD1 as a possible D gene (5 bases). CDR1 and CDR2 from the germline V gene are SGHTS and YDEGEE. V shed 2 bases and J shed 2 bases, with 14 bases lying between them. This CDR3 is 16 amino acids long. The CDR3 spells CASSFFDSRGNQPQHF. The DNA for the CDR3 is TGTGCCAGCAGCTTCTTCGACAGCCGAGGCAATCAGCCCCAGCATTTT.

The CDR3 sequence: CASSLGDRDNSPLHF. CDR3 bases: TGTGCCAGCAGTTTAGGCGACAGGGATAATTCACCCCTCCACTTT. This rearrangement joins TRBV27 to TRBJ1-6; 7 bases line up with TRBD1. J lost 5 bases, V lost 2 bases, and 3 bases had no gene match. The germline V gene encodes CDR1 MNHEY and CDR2 SMNVEV (reference sequence). CDR3 length: 15 amino acids.

This clone has a handful of counts. This chain joins TRBV6-5 and TRBJ2-5, with D perhaps TRBD1 (5 bases). Trimming left V 2 bases short and J 5 bases short, with 9 bases between. Germline V gene lookup returns CDR1 MNHEY and CDR2 SVGAGI. The CDR3 is 13 residues long. The CDR3 region is CASSYQGQETQYF. The CDR3 nucleotides read TGTGCCAGCAGTTACCAGGGTCAGGAGACCCAGTACTTC.

The rearrangement joins TRBV5-3 to TRBJ2-7; 14 bases are shared with TRBD2. TRBV5-3 is reported as an ORF; its role is uncertain. CDR3 length: 20 residues. V was clipped by 4 bases and J by 4 bases; unmatched bases: 19. Here the CDR3 DNA reads TGTGCCAGAAGCGCAGCCGGGACTAGCGGGAGAATAGGGGTTAAGTACGAGCAGTACTTC. Residues: CARSAAGTSGRIGVKYEQYF.

The sample holds many counts of this clone. The chain is built from TRBV5-4 and TRBJ2-2; D is possibly TRBD1 (6 bases). V lost 6 bases, J lost 5 bases, and 20 bases lay in between. Per the germline V gene, CDR1 is SGHNT and CDR2 is YYREEE (reference sequence). The CDR3 is made up of 16 amino acids. The CDR3 spells CASTIIGQFRTGELFF. The CDR3 region has the DNA TGTGCCAGCACCATCATAGGACAGTTTCGGACCGGGGAGCTGTTTTTT.

V gene TRBV9 combines with J gene TRBJ1-1; TRBD1 agrees at 8 bases. The trim removed 4 bases at V and 4 bases at J, leaving 6 bases unmatched. The germline V gene has CDR1 SGDLS and CDR2 YYNGEE. The CDR3 is 14 residues long. The CDR3 nucleotides are TGTGCCAGCAGCTCCAGGACAGGGTTCACTGAAGCTTTCTTT. Translating gives CASSSRTGFTEAFF.

The chain uses TRBV7-2 and TRBJ2-5; D assignment may be TRBD1 or TRBD2 (5 bases each). Between the trimmed V and J ends, which lost 4 bases and 1 base, there was a span of 10 bases. The germline CDR1 and CDR2 sequences are SGHTA and FQGNSA. The CDR3 is 14 amino acids. CDR3 region: CASSSGTSQETQYF. CDR3 in DNA: TGTGCCAGCAGCTCAGGGACGTCCCAAGAGACCCAGTACTTC.

This clone was picked up a small number of times. The V gene is TRBV15, the J gene TRBJ1-2, with D hard to call. There are 13 residues in the CDR3. Germline V lookup: CDR1 LNHNV, CDR2 YYDKDF (reference sequence). The ends were cut back, 3 bases at V and 8 bases at J, with 13 bases in the middle. CDR3 DNA: TGTGCCACCAGCAGTATGGTGTCGGGGGGCTACACCTTC. This translates into CATSSMVSGGYTF.

The chain has TRBV19 and TRBJ1-3; 8 nucleotides agree with TRBD1. The CDR3 is made up of 16 amino acids. Germline assignment: CDR1 LNHDA and CDR2 SQIVND (reference sequence). Trimming removed 7 bases from V and 7 bases from J; junction bases left unmatched: 15. The CDR3 protein is CASKDRASIPWNTIYF. The CDR3 nucleotides read TGTGCCAGTAAGGACAGGGCTTCAATCCCTTGGAACACCATATATTTT. Complete variable domain (other parts from reference TRBV19 and TRBJ1-3): DGGITQSPKYLFRKEGQNVTLSCEQNLNHDAMYWYRQDPGQGLRLIYYSQIVNDFQKGDIAEGYSVSREKKESFPLTVTSAQKNPTAFYLCASKDRASIPWNTIYFGEGSWLTVV.